This TCR beta chain was recorded in a study of long-term antiretroviral therapy in people with HIV. With 1 base removed from V and 2 bases from J, the gap between germline ends came to 11 bases. Germline CDR1 reads SGHTA; CDR2 reads FQGNSA. This CDR3 comprises 16 residues. immunoSEQ v3.0 was run at survey level. Sequenced by immunoSEQ multiplex PCR; TCRdb stores in-frame clones only, minus some. The table has tens of thousands of clones, more than 60% seen once. Participants with HIV, all of them, were treated in the United States. The TCR originated in a woman aged 45 to 65 with HIV. The sample in question was unsorted PBMCs, obtained 2 years after starting antiretroviral therapy. This chain joins TRBV7-2 and TRBJ1-4, with D perhaps TRBD1 (5 bases). The CDR3 loop reads CASSLVTGQTNEKLFF. CDR3 nucleotides: TGTGCCAGCAGCTTAGTCACAGGCCAGACTAATGAAAAACTGTTTTTT.